This T cell receptor (beta chain) was sequenced in a study of regulatory T cells in long-lasting Graves disease. Overall study results and limits: Accuracy may have suffered from the small sample size. Persistent patients shared more public clonotypes (about 2,700) than new patients (more than 900). The study found TRBV28, TRBJ1-2 and TRBJ2-5 favored in persistent disease.

To note about this clonotype: Its matching antigen is unknown.

The time point denotes: persistent/refractory GD, antithyroid drugs over 5 years with positive TRAb. TCR sequences were obtained from RNA taken from PBMCs. Germline CDR1 is LNHDA and CDR2 is SQIVND (reference sequence). This CDR3 has 15 residues. J gave up 5 bases and V 2 bases, and 3 bases lay outside the gene matches. Assembly of TCR beta libraries relied on iRepertoire HTBI primers together with Arm-PCR of CDR3 regions. Each CDR3 protein gets one entry after TCRdb re-called the multiplex PCR reads with MiXCR. Here the sample spans about 470,000 distinct CDR3 sequences, around 20% being singletons. The rearrangement links TRBV19 to TRBJ2-2; the match to TRBD1 covers 9 bases. This sample comprised peripheral blood mononuclear cells (PBMCs), obtained when the disease was refractory, from a patient treated with antithyroid drugs. The clonotype originates from a female donor with Graves disease. The CDR3 DNA reads as TGTGCCAGTAGTATAATGACAGGGGGAACCGGGGAGCTGTTTTTT. As protein: CASSIMTGGTGELFF.